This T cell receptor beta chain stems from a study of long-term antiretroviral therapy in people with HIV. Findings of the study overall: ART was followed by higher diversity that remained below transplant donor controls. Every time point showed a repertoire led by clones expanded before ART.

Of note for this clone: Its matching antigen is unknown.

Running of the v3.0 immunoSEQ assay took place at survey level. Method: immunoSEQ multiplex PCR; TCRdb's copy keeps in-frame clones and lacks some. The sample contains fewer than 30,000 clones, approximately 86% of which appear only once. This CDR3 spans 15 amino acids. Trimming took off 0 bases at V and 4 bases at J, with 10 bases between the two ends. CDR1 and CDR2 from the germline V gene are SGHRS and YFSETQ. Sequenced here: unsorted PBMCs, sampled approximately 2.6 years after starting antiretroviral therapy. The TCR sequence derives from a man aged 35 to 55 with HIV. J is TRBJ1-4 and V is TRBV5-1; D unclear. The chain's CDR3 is CASSLGQSVNEKLFF. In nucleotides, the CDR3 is TGCGCCAGCAGCTTGGGGCAGAGCGTTAATGAAAAACTGTTTTTT.